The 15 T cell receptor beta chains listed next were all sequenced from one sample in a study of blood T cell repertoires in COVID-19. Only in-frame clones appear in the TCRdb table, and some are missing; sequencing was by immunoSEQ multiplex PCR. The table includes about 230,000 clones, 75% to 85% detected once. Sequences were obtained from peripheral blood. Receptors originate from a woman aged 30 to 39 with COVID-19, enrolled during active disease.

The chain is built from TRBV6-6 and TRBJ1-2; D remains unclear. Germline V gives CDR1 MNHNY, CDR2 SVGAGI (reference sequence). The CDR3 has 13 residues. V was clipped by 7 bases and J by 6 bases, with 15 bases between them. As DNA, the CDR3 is TGTGCCAGCACCGACTCACCAGAGGATGGCTACACCTTC. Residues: CASTDSPEDGYTF.

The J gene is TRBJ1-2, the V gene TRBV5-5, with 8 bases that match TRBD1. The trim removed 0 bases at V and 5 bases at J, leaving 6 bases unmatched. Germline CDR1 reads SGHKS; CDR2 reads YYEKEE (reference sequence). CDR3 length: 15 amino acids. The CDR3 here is CASSLAQTGVYGYTF. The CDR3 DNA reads TGTGCCAGCAGCTTGGCCCAGACAGGGGTATATGGCTACACCTTC.

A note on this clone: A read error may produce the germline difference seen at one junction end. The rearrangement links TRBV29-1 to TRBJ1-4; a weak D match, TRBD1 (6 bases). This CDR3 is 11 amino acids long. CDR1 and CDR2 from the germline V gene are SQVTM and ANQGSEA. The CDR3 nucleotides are TGCAGCGTTGAAGATAGGGGGACCGCGGCTTTT. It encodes CSVEDRGTAAF.

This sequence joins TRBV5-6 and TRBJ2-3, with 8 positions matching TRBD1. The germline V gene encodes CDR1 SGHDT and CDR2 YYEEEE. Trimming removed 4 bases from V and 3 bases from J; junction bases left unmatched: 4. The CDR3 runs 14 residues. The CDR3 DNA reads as TGTGCCAGCAGCCTAGGGACAGGAACAGATACGCAGTATTTT. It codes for CASSLGTGTDTQYF. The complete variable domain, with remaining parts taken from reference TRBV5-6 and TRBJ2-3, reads DAGVTQSPTHLIKTRGQQVTLRCSPKSGHDTVSWYQQALGQGPQFIFQYYEEEERQRGNFPDRFSGHQFPNYSSELNVNALLLGDSALYLCASSLGTGTDTQYFGPGTRLTVL.

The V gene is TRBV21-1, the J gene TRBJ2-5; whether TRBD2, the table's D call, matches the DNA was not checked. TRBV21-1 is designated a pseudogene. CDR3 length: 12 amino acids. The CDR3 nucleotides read TGTGCCAGCAGCAAAGTTTCGGAGACCCAGTACTTC. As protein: CASSKVSETQYF.

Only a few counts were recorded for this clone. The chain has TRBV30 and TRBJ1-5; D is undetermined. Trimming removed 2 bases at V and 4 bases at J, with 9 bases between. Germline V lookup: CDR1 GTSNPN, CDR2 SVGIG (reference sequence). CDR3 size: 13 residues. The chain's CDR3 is CAWSTGFNQPQHF. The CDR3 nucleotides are TGTGCCTGGAGTACGGGATTTAATCAGCCCCAGCATTTT. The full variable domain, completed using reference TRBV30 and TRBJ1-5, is SQTIHQWPATLVQPVGSPLSLECTVEGTSNPNLYWYRQAAGRGLQLLFYSVGIGQISSEVPQNLSASRPQDRQFILSSKKLLLSDSGFYLCAWSTGFNQPQHFGDGTRLSIL.

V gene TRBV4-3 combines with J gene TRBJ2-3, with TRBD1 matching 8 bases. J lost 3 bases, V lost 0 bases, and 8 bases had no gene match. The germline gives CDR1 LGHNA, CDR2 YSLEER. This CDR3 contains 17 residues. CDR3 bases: TGCGCCAGCAGCCAAGATCGGGGCAGGGGGCGGACAGATACGCAGTATTTT. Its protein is CASSQDRGRGRTDTQYF.

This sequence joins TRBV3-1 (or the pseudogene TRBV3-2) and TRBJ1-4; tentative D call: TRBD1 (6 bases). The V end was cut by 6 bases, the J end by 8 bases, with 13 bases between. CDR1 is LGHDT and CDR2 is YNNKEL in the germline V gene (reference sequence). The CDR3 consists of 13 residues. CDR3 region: CASRNSGDEKLFF. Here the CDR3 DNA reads TGTGCCAGCAGAAACTCAGGGGACGAAAAACTGTTTTTT.

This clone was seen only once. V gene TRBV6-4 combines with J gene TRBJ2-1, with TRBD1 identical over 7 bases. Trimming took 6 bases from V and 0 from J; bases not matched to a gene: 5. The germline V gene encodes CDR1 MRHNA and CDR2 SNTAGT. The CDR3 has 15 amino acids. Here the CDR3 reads CASSHYRGSYNEQFF. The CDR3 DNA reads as TGTGCCAGCAGCCACTACAGGGGCTCCTACAATGAGCAGTTCTTC.

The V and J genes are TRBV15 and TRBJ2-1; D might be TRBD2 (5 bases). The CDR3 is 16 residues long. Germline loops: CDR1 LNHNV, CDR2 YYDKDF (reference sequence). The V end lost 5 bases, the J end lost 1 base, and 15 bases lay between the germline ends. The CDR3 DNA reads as TGTGCCACCAGCGGCTCAAAGGGAGTTTCCTACAATGAGCAGTTCTTC. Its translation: CATSGSKGVSYNEQFF.

As DNA, the CDR3 is TGTGCCAGAAGCTGGTTTACGCCGCCGGGTGAAGAGACCCAGTACTTC. Protein product: CARSWFTPPGEETQYF. The chain links TRBV5-3 to TRBJ2-5; no reliable D call. TRBV5-3 is given ORF status, its function remaining uncertain. The CDR3 extends over 16 amino acids. Trimming left V 3 bases short and J 3 bases short, with 18 bases between.

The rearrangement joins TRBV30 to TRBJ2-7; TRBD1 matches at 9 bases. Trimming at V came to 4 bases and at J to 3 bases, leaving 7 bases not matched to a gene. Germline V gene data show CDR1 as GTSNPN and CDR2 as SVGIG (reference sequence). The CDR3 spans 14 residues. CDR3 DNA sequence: TGTGCCTGGACCTCCAACAGGGGGCTCTACGAGCAGTACTTC. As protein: CAWTSNRGLYEQYF. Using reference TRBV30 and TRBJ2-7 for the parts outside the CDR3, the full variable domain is SQTIHQWPATLVQPVGSPLSLECTVEGTSNPNLYWYRQAAGRGLQLLFYSVGIGQISSEVPQNLSASRPQDRQFILSSKKLLLSDSGFYLCAWTSNRGLYEQYFGPGTRLTVT.

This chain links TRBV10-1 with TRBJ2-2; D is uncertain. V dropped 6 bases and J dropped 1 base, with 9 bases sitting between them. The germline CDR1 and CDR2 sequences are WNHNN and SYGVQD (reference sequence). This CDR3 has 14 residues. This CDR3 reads CASRANLNTGELFF. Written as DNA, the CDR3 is TGCGCCAGCAGAGCAAACCTGAACACCGGGGAGCTGTTTTTT.

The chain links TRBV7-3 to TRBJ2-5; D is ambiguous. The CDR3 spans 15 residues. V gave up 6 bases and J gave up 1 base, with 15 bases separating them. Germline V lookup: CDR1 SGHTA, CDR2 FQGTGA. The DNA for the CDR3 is TGTGCCAGCAGACTTACTTACGACACCCAAGAGACCCAGTACTTC. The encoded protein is CASRLTYDTQETQYF.

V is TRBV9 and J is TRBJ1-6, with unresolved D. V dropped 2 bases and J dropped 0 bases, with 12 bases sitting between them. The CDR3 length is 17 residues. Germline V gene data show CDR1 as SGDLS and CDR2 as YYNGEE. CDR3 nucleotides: TGTGCCAGCAGCGTGGGCATCAACCGCTCCTATAATTCACCCCTCCACTTT. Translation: CASSVGINRSYNSPLHF.